This TCR beta chain came from a study of CXCR3-negative and CXCR3-positive naive CD8 T cells (dated by TCRdb to between 2018 and 2021). Describing the broader study: In total, approximately 140 million TRB reads were obtained, or roughly 1.5 +/- 0.3 million reads per library. Data from about ten donors, pooled across two independent experiments, went into the diversity and physicochemical repertoire analyses. TRBV-TRBJ cluster analysis included naive subsets from about 5 donors and memory cells from 3 donors.

For every CD8+ T cell subset, hundreds of thousands of cells were flow-sorted straight into RLT lysis buffer, and each subset was sorted in triplicate. To exclude memory contaminants, naive CD8+ T cells were stringently defined as CD45RO-CCR7+CD27+CD95-. Peripheral blood mononuclear cells were isolated from buffy coats using standard density gradient centrifugation. Naive CXCR3-negative and CXCR3-positive CD8+ T cells were flow-sorted on a FACSAria III. Total RNA was extracted from sorted cells with an RNeasy Mini Kit. On the study overall, not on this receptor specifically: Naive CXCR3-negative and CXCR3-positive cells from the same donor showed similar TRBV-TRBJ usage, whereas memory cells showed distinct patterns. Repertoire diversity was comparably high in both naive subsets but much lower in memory CD8+ T cells. CXCR3 expression partially decreased after cryopreservation, so most assays used freshly isolated PBMCs. Compared with CXCR3-negative naive cells, CXCR3-positive naive cells had TRB CDR3s with higher hydrophobicity (lower Kidera factor 4), lower energy, and higher strength and volume indices. Because surface CD5, which is linked to self-reactivity in mice, was comparable between the naive subsets, TCR interaction strength was also inferred from TRB CDR3 physicochemical properties.

Of note for this clonotype: Its cognate antigen has yet to be identified.

Sequencing took place on a NextSeq 550. The Human TCR Profiling Kit (MiLaboratory) was used to make UMI-labeled 5' RACE TRB cDNA libraries. cDNA synthesis used the entire amount of extracted RNA, and PCR amplification then used the entire amount of cDNA produced. Libraries were prepared in parallel with an identical number of PCR cycles. In the authors' own workflow: About 53,000 +/- 9,400 unique UMI-labeled TRB cDNA molecules per library were extracted with MIGEC and MiXCR, with at least two reads per UMI required. An average of 40,000 +/- 10,000 functional in-frame TRB CDR3 nucleotide clonotypes without stop codons was found per library. After downsampling to 5000 UMI-labeled TRB molecules per sample, diversity metrics, including normalized Shannon-Wiener and Chao1, were computed in VDJtools. For the central five CDR3 residues, VDJtools calculated physicochemical properties weighted by clonotype size, namely interaction energy, strength, volume and Kidera factor 4. The reads went through TCRdb reprocessing, and each CDR3 protein sequence gets one entry with no DNA. TCRdb's processing, not the study's, gives the V and J calls here. The sample's clone listing holds some 150,000 distinct CDR3 sequences. Around 0.44% of the sample goes to the ten largest clones.

From its cysteine to its phenylalanine, the CDR3 spans 14 amino acids. The DNA is not on file. CDR1 and CDR2 were assigned from the germline V gene (reference sequence) as LNHDA and SQIVND. The TCR originated in a human donor in good health. Some clones in this sample may be carry-over from other donors' samples. Rearrangement joined TRBV19 to TRBJ2-7. The sample taken for sequencing was naive CXCR3+ CD8+ T cells from blood. The cell subset or site label corresponds to: CD45RO-CCR7+CD27+CD95- naive CD8+ T cells expressing CXCR3 (TNR3+). The CDR3 reads as follows: CASSIDGENYEQYF.